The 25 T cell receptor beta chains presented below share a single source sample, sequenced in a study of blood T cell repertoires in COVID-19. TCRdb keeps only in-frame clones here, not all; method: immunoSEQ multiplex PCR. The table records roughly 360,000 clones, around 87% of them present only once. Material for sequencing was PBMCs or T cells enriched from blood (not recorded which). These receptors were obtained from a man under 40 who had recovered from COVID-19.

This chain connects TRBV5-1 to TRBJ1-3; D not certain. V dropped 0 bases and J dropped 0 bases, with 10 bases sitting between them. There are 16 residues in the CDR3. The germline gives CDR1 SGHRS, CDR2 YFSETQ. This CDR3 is CASSLAGTTSGNTIYF. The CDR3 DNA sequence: TGCGCCAGCAGCTTGGCCGGCACTACCTCTGGAAACACCATATATTTT.

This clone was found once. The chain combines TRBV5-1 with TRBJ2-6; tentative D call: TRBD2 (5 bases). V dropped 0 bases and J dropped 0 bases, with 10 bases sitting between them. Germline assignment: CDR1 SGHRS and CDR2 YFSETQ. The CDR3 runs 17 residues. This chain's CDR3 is CASSLGGSTSGANVLTF. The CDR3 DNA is TGCGCCAGCAGCTTGGGAGGGTCCACCTCTGGGGCCAACGTCCTGACTTTC.

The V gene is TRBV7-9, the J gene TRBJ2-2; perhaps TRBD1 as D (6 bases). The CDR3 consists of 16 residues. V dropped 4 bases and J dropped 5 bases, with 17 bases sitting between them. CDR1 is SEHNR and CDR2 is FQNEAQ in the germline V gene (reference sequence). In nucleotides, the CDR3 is TGTGCCAGCAGCTCCGCACAGGGATTCAGAACCGGGGAGCTGTTTTTT. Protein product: CASSSAQGFRTGELFF.

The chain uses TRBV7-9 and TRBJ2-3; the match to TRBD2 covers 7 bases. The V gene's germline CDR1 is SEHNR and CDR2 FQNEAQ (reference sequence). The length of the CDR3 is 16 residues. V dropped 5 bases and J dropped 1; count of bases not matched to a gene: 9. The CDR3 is CASSPVGAGRTDTQYF. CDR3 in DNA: TGTGCCAGCAGCCCCGTGGGAGCGGGACGCACAGATACGCAGTATTTT.

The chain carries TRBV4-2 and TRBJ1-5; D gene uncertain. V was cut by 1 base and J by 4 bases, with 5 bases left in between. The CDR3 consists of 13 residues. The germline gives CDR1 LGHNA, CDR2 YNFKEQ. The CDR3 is CASSQARNQPQHF. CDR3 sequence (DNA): TGTGCCAGCAGCCAAGCGCGGAATCAGCCCCAGCATTTT.

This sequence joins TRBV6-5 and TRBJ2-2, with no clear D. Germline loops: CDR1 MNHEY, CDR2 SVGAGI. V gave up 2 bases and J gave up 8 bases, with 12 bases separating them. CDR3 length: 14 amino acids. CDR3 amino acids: CASSYQRYLGELFF. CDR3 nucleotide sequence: TGTGCCAGCAGTTACCAACGGTACCTAGGGGAGCTGTTTTTT.

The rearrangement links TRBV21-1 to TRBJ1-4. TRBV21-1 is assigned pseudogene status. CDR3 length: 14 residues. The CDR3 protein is CASRAGQHNEKLFF. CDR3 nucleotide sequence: TGTGCCAGCAGGGCGGGGCAACATAATGAAAAACTGTTTTTT.

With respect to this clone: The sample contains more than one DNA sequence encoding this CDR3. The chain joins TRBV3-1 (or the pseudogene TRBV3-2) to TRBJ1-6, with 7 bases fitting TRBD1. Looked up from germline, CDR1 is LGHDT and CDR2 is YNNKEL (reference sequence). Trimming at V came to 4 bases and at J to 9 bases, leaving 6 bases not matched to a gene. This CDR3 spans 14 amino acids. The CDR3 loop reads CASSPQGGGSPLHF. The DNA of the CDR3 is TGTGCCAGCAGCCCCCAGGGGGGCGGTTCACCCCTCCACTTT.

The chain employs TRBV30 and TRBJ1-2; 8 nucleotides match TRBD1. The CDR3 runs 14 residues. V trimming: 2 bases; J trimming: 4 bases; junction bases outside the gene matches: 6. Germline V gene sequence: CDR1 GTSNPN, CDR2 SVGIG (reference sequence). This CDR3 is CAWSSGQGGYGYTF. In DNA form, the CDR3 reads TGTGCCTGGAGTTCCGGACAGGGAGGCTATGGCTACACCTTC.

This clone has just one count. The CDR3 is CASSQDYGTGAHEQYF. The DNA for the CDR3 is TGTGCCAGCAGCCAAGATTATGGGACAGGGGCACACGAGCAGTACTTC. J is TRBJ2-7 and V is TRBV3-1 (or the pseudogene TRBV3-2); 10 nucleotides match TRBD1. Germline V CDR1 and CDR2: LGHDT, YNNKEL (reference sequence). With V trimmed by 0 bases and J by 5 bases, 7 bases remained unmatched. This CDR3 spans 16 amino acids.

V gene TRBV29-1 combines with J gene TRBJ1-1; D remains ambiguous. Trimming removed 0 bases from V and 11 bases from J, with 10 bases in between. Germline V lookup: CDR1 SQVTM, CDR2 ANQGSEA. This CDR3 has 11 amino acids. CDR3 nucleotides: TGCAGCGTTGAAGAGGACGGAGGGGCTTTCTTT. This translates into CSVEEDGGAFF.

CDR3 DNA sequence: TGTGCCAGCAGCCAAGAAGCGGGGGGCCGTAGTGGCTACACCTTC. Amino acids: CASSQEAGGRSGYTF. This rearrangement joins TRBV4-2 to TRBJ1-2; the D gene is possibly TRBD1 (6 bases). This CDR3 contains 15 residues. V lost 0 bases and J lost 7, with 15 bases in between. Germline assignment: CDR1 LGHNA and CDR2 YNFKEQ.

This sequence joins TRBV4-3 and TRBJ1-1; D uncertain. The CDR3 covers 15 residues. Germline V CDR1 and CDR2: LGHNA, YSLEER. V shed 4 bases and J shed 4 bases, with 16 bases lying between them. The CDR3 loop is CASSPTQVFGTEAFF. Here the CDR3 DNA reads TGCGCCAGCAGCCCAACCCAGGTGTTTGGCACTGAAGCTTTCTTT.

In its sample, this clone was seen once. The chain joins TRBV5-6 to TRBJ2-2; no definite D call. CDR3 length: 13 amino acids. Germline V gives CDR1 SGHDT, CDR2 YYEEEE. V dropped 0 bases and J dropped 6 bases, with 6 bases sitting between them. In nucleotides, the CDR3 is TGTGCCAGCAGCTTGGGCCGGGCCGGGGAGCTGTTTTTT. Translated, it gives CASSLGRAGELFF.

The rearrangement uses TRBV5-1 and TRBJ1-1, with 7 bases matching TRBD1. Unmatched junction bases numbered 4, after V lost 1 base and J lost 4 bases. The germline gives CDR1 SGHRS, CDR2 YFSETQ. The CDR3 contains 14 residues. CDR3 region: CASSLKQGFTEAFF. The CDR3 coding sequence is TGCGCCAGCAGCTTGAAACAGGGGTTCACTGAAGCTTTCTTT.

The DNA of the CDR3 is TGTGCCAGCAGCTCCCTGGGAGGCAGGTCCATGGTAGATACGCAGTATTTT. It specifies CASSSLGGRSMVDTQYF. The rearrangement uses TRBV5-5 and TRBJ2-3, with TRBD2 as a possible D gene (6 bases). V was trimmed by 3 bases and J by 5 bases, leaving 22 bases between them. This CDR3 has 17 amino acids. Germline CDR1 and CDR2: SGHKS and YYEKEE (reference sequence).

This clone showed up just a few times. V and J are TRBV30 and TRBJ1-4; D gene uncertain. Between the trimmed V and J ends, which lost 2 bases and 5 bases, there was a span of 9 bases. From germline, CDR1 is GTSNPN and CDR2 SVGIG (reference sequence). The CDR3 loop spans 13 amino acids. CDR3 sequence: CAWSTQVNEKLFF. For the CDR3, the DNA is TGTGCCTGGAGTACCCAGGTCAATGAAAAACTGTTTTTT. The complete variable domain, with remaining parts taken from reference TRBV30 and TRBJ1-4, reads SQTIHQWPATLVQPVGSPLSLECTVEGTSNPNLYWYRQAAGRGLQLLFYSVGIGQISSEVPQNLSASRPQDRQFILSSKKLLLSDSGFYLCAWSTQVNEKLFFGSGTQLSVL.

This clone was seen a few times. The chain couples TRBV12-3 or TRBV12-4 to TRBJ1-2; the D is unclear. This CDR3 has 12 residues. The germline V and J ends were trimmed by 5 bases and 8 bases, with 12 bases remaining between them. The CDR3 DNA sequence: TGTGCCAGCAGTCCCCGGACTCGAGGCTACACCTTC. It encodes CASSPRTRGYTF.

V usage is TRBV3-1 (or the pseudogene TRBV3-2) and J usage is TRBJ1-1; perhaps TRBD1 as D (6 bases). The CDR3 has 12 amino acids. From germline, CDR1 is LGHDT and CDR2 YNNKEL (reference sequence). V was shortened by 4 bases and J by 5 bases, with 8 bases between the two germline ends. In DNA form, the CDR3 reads TGTGCCAGCAGCCCTAGGGGGACTGAAGCTTTCTTT. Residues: CASSPRGTEAFF.

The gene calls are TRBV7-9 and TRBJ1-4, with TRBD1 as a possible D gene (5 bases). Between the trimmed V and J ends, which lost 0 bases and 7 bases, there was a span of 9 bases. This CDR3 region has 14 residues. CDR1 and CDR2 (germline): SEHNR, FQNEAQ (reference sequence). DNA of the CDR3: TGTGCCAGCAGCTTAGCCGGGGGGAGTGAAAAACTGTTTTTT. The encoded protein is CASSLAGGSEKLFF.

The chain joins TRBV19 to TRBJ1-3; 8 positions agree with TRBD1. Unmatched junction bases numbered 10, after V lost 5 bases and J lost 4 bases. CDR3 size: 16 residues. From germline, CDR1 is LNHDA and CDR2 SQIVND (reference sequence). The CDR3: CASSPQGAELGNTIYF. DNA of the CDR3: TGTGCCAGTAGTCCGCAGGGGGCCGAACTCGGAAACACCATATATTTT.

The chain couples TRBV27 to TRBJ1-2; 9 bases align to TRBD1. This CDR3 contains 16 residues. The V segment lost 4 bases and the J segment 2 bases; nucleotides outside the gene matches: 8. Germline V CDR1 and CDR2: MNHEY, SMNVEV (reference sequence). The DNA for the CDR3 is TGTGCCAGCAGTTCCTCCGGGACAGGGATGAACTATGGCTACACCTTC. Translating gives CASSSSGTGMNYGYTF.

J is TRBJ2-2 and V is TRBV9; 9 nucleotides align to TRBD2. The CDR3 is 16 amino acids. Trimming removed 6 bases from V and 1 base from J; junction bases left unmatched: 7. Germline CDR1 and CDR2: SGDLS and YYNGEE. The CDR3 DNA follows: TGTGCCAGCACCACCGTAGCGGGGGAGAACACCGGGGAGCTGTTTTTT. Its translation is CASTTVAGENTGELFF.

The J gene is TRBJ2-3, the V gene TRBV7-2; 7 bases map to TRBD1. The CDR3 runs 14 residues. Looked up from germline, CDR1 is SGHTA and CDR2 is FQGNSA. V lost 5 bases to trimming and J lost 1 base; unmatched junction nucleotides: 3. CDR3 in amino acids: CASSPDRGTDTQYF. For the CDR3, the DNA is TGTGCCAGCAGCCCTGACAGGGGCACAGATACGCAGTATTTT.

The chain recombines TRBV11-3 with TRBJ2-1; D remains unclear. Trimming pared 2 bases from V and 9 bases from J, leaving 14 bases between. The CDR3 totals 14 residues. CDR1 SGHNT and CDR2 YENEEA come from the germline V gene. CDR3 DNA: TGTGCCAGCAGCTTATCCCACTACTCCGGTGAGCAGTTCTTC. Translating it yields CASSLSHYSGEQFF.